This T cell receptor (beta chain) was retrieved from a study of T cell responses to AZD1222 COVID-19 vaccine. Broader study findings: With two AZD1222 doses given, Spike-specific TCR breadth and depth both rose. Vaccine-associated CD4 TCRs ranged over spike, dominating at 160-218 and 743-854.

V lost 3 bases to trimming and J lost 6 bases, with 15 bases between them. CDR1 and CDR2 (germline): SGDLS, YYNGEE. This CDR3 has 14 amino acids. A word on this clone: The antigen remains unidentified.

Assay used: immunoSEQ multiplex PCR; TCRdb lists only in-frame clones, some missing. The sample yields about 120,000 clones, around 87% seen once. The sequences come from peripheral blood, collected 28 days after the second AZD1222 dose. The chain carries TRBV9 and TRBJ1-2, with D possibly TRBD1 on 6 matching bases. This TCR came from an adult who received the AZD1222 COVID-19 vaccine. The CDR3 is CASSAQGALHGYTF. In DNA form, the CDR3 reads TGTGCCAGCAGCGCACAGGGCGCGCTTCATGGCTACACCTTC. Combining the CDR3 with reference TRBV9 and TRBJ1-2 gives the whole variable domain DSGVTQTPKHLITATGQRVTLRCSPRSGDLSVYWYQQSLDQGLQFLIQYYNGEERAKGNILERFSAQQFPDLHSELNLSSLELGDSALYFCASSAQGALHGYTFGSGTRLTVV.